Listed here is a single TCR beta chain. Its cognate antigen is unknown. V lost 2 bases and J lost 9, with 5 bases in between. The CDR3 spans 11 residues. The protocol was immunoSEQ multiplex PCR, while the TCRdb copy is restricted to in-frame clones and leaves out a portion. The table has about 120,000 clones, 80% to 90% seen once. This entry is derived from a study of T cell responses to AZD1222 COVID-19 vaccine. Study-level information: Pooling of second doses given at about 4 or about 12 weeks was done.

Study observations and caveats: It was only after the peak T cell response that any repertoires were sampled. Spike-wide vaccine-associated CD4 TCRs dominated at 160-218 and 743-854. Reportedly, nearly half of unique spike TCRs recognized epitopes outside B.1.351/B.1.1.7 mutations.

The V and J genes are TRBV12-3 or TRBV12-4 and TRBJ2-1; no reliable D call. This receptor was obtained from an adult in good health. The source material was peripheral blood, sampled on day 0 of AZD1222 vaccination. The chain's CDR3 is CASSLKFEQFF. The CDR3 DNA reads as TGTGCCAGCAGTTTAAAGTTTGAGCAGTTCTTC.